This T cell receptor beta chain was documented in a study of cytomegalovirus exposure and HLA in healthy donors (dated by TCRdb to the late 2010s). With regard to the full study: According to a later analysis, the 120 or so validation repertoires were produced on the same platform as the approximately 620 repertoires of the first cohort. The aim of the study was to test whether cataloging public T cell receptors could identify signatures of past pathogen exposure. A separate validation cohort of more than 100 different subjects was used in addition to the roughly 640-subject first cohort. To predict cytomegalovirus infection status, the study brought together high-throughput TCR immunosequencing, statistical association of individual TCRs with disease status, and machine learning. Here is what the overall study found, with its caveats: In the study, about 150 TCR beta chains were listed as associated with cytomegalovirus. In both the original and validation cohorts, the classifier was reported to diagnose cytomegalovirus status with high specificity and sensitivity. Three of the identified cytomegalovirus-associated TCR beta chains were confirmed in vitro to be specific for cytomegalovirus antigens. In a later analysis, TCRs clustered in the first cohort were found to also tend to co-occur in the approximately 120 validation repertoires, with 90% to 95% of cluster scores above 0. According to the authors, the approach could potentially be generalized to other disease states and immunological phenotypes. Across donors, most TCR sequences were observed very rarely, whereas some public TCRs were present in many individuals. The validation cohort had no HLA typing available for a later analysis, so co-occurrence within that cohort was assessed over all 120 repertoires.

The method was the immunoSEQ multiplex PCR assay. As for the authors' bioinformatics: A statistical classification framework was built for diagnosing cytomegalovirus status from the catalog of TCR beta chain sequences. The table comes from immuneACCESS by way of TCRdb, which keeps in-frame sequences with V and J called. Part of the clones is missing from these tables; in studies checked, under half for an unresolved V gene and the rest for unknown reasons. That table is the source of V, J and clone size, and D and trimming were worked out from the DNA. Here the sample has a few hundred thousand clones; 85% to 95% occur a single time. Approximately 0.99% of the sample lies in the top ten. Separate from the roughly 650-subject first cohort, the validation cohort of 90 to 150 subjects was the group to which the donors belonged. Measured from the cysteine to the phenylalanine, the CDR3 is 14 residues long. The kept DNA is CDR3 alone, 42 bases in frame from the first base. V loses 3 bases of germline sequence and J loses 4 bases, and the interval between the two ends is 11 bases. Per the germline V gene, SGHTA is the CDR1 and FQGNSA is the CDR2.

On this clone: Its recognized antigen is unknown. No base quality information exists; no much larger clone differs at one position.

The rearrangement joined TRBV7-2 to TRBJ2-3; the D gene is perhaps TRBD2, on 5 matching bases. The sample consisted of PBMCs. The TCR was taken from a young woman in good health and CMV-seronegative. The CDR3 amino acid sequence is: CASSFVTSADTQYF. The DNA is TGTGCCAGCAGCTTCGTCACTAGTGCAGATACGCAGTATTTT.